This record covers a single T cell receptor (beta chain). Its antigen is still unknown. Base qualities are not at hand, and no much larger clone is one base apart. The data derive from a study of blood T cell repertoires in COVID-19 (dated by TCRdb to 2019 to 2021). Notes on the research overall: The collaborator samples originated in the United States, Italy and Spain and spanned the acute and convalescent phases of COVID-19. Samples were obtained from the ongoing ImmuneRACE study (first 160 participants) and from 950 to 1,500 subjects provided by 6 global collaborators. The material from the prospective study consisted of cDNA or gDNA derived from T cells, B-cell-depleted T cells, or PBMCs. The dataset comprised deeply sampled blood TCRbeta repertoires from subjects exposed to, actively infected with, or recovered from COVID-19. Sample metadata almost always included a de-identified subject ID, COVID-19 status, age in years and sex. The repertoires were made available in a free public database intended to serve as a resource for research on the immune response to SARS-CoV-2. Where available, HLA class I and class II types were taken from metadata supplied by the sample provider and were not determined by assay-based typing. Paper-wide results and their limitations: Clinical and demographic metadata were provided uncurated, with the amount varying by source and participant.

The CDR3, cysteine through phenylalanine, is 15 amino acids long. Just the 45-base CDR3 DNA is kept, in frame starting at base 1. V and J are truncated by 0 bases and 7 bases respectively, leaving an intervening sequence of 11 bases. CDR1 SGDLS and CDR2 YYNGEE were looked up in the germline V gene. Enrolling through a virtual design, the prospective study's participants ranged in age from roughly 18 to 90 years and lived across approximately 25 United States geographic areas. In the prospective study, participants were assigned to cohorts based on the clinical history participants reported in a screening survey and a study questionnaire. Exposed participants had been in contact, within 2 weeks of entering the study, with a person who had a PCR-confirmed or clinician-diagnosed case of COVID-19. Mobile phlebotomists in the prospective study collected whole blood, serum and a nasopharyngeal or oropharyngeal swab from every participant. Over an approximately 2-month period, participants in the prospective study had the option of providing additional blood draws and questionnaires. Before DNA extraction, blood samples from the prospective study were shipped at room temperature or frozen.

TCRbeta CDR3 regions were amplified from genomic DNA using the immunoSEQ Assay, a bias-controlled multiplex PCR. The published analysis was carried out like this. Nucleated cell counts per sample were estimated from amplification of reference gene primers within the assay. To quantify the absolute abundance of each unique TCRbeta CDR3 rearrangement, sequence reads were collapsed and filtered. For each sample, productive Simpson clonality was calculated as the square root of Simpson's diversity index over productive rearrangements. The source is immuneACCESS, and TCRdb retained only in-frame sequences with V and J called. Part of the clones is not carried over; for the studies checked, unresolved V genes explain less than half of this, and the remainder is unexplained. V and J calls and clone size are as listed in that table; D and trimming were resolved from the DNA. The sample table shows about 250,000 clones, and around nine tenths are seen once. Over 3% of the sample is taken by the ten largest.

The sample taken for sequencing was PBMCs or T cells enriched from blood (not recorded which). This clonotype was obtained from a woman aged 40 to 50 who had been exposed to COVID-19. The receptor chain draws on TRBV9 and TRBJ1-6; the D gene is perhaps TRBD1, on 5 matching bases. The CDR3 is CASSVGPDSNSPLHF. The sequenced DNA: TGTGCCAGCAGCGTAGGTCCAGACAGCAATTCACCCCTCCACTTT. Full variable domain (CDR3 extended with the reference TRBV9 and TRBJ1-6 proteins): DSGVTQTPKHLITATGQRVTLRCSPRSGDLSVYWYQQSLDQGLQFLIQYYNGEERAKGNILERFSAQQFPDLHSELNLSSLELGDSALYFCASSVGPDSNSPLHFGNGTRLTVT.